This T cell receptor (beta chain) was recorded in a study of CD8+ T cells in alopecia areata. Study conclusions and caveats: Elevated clonality characterized lesional scalp relative to normal scalp, particularly in alopecia totalis/universalis.

Isolated RNA was reverse transcribed into cDNA used as the sequencing template. Generated by immunoSEQ multiplex PCR, the TCRdb table keeps only in-frame clones and is missing some. The sample lists roughly 250,000 clones, roughly two thirds seen once, with under 1.5% in the top ten. The CDR3 consists of 17 residues. Germline values: CDR1 SGDLS, CDR2 YYNGEE. V dropped 0 bases and J dropped 3; count of bases not matched to a gene: 6. About this clone itself: The antigen remains unidentified.

The sequences come from CD4+ T cells sorted from blood, collected at week 0. The rearrangement uses TRBV9 and TRBJ2-1; 10 bases fit TRBD2. The clonotype was recovered from a human donor with alopecia areata. The CDR3 DNA sequence: TGTGCCAGCAGCGTAGGGCTCCTAGCGGGGGACTACAATGAGCAGTTCTTC. Translated: CASSVGLLAGDYNEQFF.